This T cell receptor (beta chain) comes out of a study of blood T cell repertoires in COVID-19. This CDR3 spans 15 amino acids. Germline V gene lookup returns CDR1 SEHNR and CDR2 FQNEAQ (reference sequence). The V and J ends lost 4 bases and 0 bases respectively, with 12 bases between them. Assignment of participants to cohorts was predicated upon participant-reported clinical history. Authors' methods: Estimated nucleated cell counts came from reference gene primer amplification. TCRdb's table, derived via immunoSEQ multiplex PCR, lists solely in-frame clones and lacks some. Clonal size and the V and J genes are those of that table, whereas D and trimming came from the DNA. The sample holds some 170,000 clones, over 75% seen once.

The sequence came from a human donor with acute COVID-19. The donor label of this sample is uncertain. This chain uses TRBV7-9 with TRBJ1-2, with D unresolved. The sample taken for sequencing was PBMCs or T cells enriched from blood (not recorded which). Here the CDR3 DNA reads TGTGCCAGCAGCTCAACCCCGCGAGCTAACTATGGCTACACCTTC. Protein sequence: CASSSTPRANYGYTF.